This T cell receptor (beta chain) was sequenced for a study of cytomegalovirus exposure and HLA in healthy donors. Notes on this clone: Antigen unknown.

CDR3 length equals 17 residues. Trimming removed 2 bases from V and 0 bases from J, with 15 bases in between. Germline assignment: CDR1 MNHEY and CDR2 SMNVEV (reference sequence). Whole-study results and caveats: Presence/absence analyses took donor sequencing depth as roughly uniform.

Researchers ran the PCR with 60 Vbeta and 13 Jbeta primers. Assay used: immunoSEQ multiplex PCR; TCRdb lists only in-frame clones, some missing. The sample lists about 130,000 clones; approximately 77% were seen once. Material for sequencing was PBMCs. The J gene is TRBJ2-3, the V gene TRBV27; D is possibly TRBD2 (6 bases). The TCR comes from a man aged 25-45 years in good health and CMV-seronegative. In nucleotides, the CDR3 is TGTGCCAGCAGTTTAGCTGGGACTCTCACTAGCACAGATACGCAGTATTTT. Translation: CASSLAGTLTSTDTQYF.